This T cell receptor (beta chain) comes out of a study of control samples from healthy donors and cancer patients. The CDR3 is 15 residues long. Trimming left V 6 bases short and J 0 bases short, with 12 bases between. Per germline, CDR1 MDHEN and CDR2 SYDVKM. About this clone: The same CDR3 is also encoded by other DNA sequences in this sample.

Clones were sequenced by immunoSEQ multiplex PCR, and TCRdb holds only the in-frame ones, with some missing. The sample lists 400,000 to 500,000 clones; around 90% were seen once. This chain links TRBV28 with TRBJ1-5; perhaps TRBD1 as D (5 bases). The sequenced sample consisted of PBMCs. The TCR sequence derives from a man in his forties or fifties with head and neck cancer. This CDR3 reads CASSPPGVSNQPQHF. CDR3 nucleotide sequence: TGTGCCAGCAGCCCTCCGGGGGTTAGCAATCAGCCCCAGCATTTT.